This T cell receptor beta chain was obtained from a study of blood T cell repertoires in COVID-19. The wider study: COVID-19 samples from acute and convalescent phases originated in the United States, Italy and Spain.

Germline V CDR1 and CDR2: MNHNY, SVGAGI (reference sequence). Trimming removed 11 bases at V and 3 bases at J, with 13 bases between. The CDR3 covers 12 residues. Here immunoSEQ multiplex PCR was the method, and the copy in TCRdb shows in-frame clones only, minus some. The table records about 170,000 clones, approximately 92% of them present only once. Specimen: peripheral blood. This clonotype originated in a man aged 25 to 40 with COVID-19, enrolled during active disease. This sequence joins TRBV6-6 and TRBJ1-1; D is unresolved. The CDR3 reads CACEGGYTEAFF. Here the CDR3 DNA reads TGTGCCTGCGAAGGAGGATACACTGAAGCTTTCTTT.